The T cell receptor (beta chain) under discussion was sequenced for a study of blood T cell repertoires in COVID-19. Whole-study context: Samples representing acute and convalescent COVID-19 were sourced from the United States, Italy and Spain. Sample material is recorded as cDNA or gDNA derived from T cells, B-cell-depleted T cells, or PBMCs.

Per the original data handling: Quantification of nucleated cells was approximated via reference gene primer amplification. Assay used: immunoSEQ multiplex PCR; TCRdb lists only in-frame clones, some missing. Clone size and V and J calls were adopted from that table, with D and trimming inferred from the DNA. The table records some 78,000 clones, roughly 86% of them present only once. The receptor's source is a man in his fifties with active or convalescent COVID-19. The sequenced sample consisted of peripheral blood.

This CDR3 reads CASRWRSASFEKLFF. The CDR3 DNA sequence: TGTGCCAGCAGGTGGCGCAGCGCTTCTTTCGAAAAACTGTTTTTT. V gene TRBV6-6 combines with J gene TRBJ1-4; D gene unclear. Trimming removed 6 bases from V and 8 bases from J, with 19 bases in between. The V gene's germline CDR1 is MNHNY and CDR2 SVGAGI (reference sequence). The CDR3 is 15 residues long.